The 24 T cell receptor beta chains presented below share a single source sample, sequenced in a study of blood T cell repertoires in COVID-19. Sequencing used immunoSEQ multiplex PCR; TCRdb keeps in-frame clones, though not all of them. The table lists 200,000 to 250,000 clones, around 80% of them singletons. Sample: PBMCs or T cells enriched from blood (not recorded which). These receptors were obtained from a man between 60 and 75 years old who had recovered from COVID-19.

This clone was found once. This CDR3 reads CAISGDRGLSYEQYF. The CDR3 coding sequence is TGTGCCATCAGTGGTGACAGGGGCCTATCCTACGAGCAGTACTTC. This chain uses TRBV10-3 with TRBJ2-7; 8 bases align to TRBD1. CDR1 is ENHRY, CDR2 SYGVKD, per germline. Trimming at V came to 4 bases and at J to 1 base, leaving 6 bases not matched to a gene. The CDR3 runs to 15 residues.

The rearrangement links TRBV7-6 to TRBJ2-1, with 9 positions matching TRBD1. CDR1 and CDR2 (germline): SGHVS, FNYEAQ. This CDR3 spans 17 amino acids. V lost 5 bases and J lost 7; bases outside the gene matches: 15. CDR3 DNA sequence: TGTGCCAGCAGCGTAAGGGTCCCGGGACAGGGAATGAATGAGCAGTTCTTC. It codes for CASSVRVPGQGMNEQFF. The full variable domain, with the rest looked up from reference TRBV7-6 and TRBJ2-1, is GAGVSQSPRYKVTKRGQDVALRCDPISGHVSLYWYRQALGQGPEFLTYFNYEAQQDKSGLPNDRFSAERPEGSISTLTIQRTEQRDSAMYRCASSVRVPGQGMNEQFFGPGTRLTVL.

The chain carries TRBV24-1 and TRBJ1-3; unclear D gene. Per germline, CDR1 KGHDR and CDR2 SFDVKD. The CDR3 runs to 12 residues. V was trimmed by 4 bases and J by 9 bases, leaving 9 bases between them. CDR3 amino acids: CATSEGGPTIYF. Written as DNA, the CDR3 is TGTGCCACCAGTGAAGGAGGCCCCACCATATATTTT.

The V and J genes are TRBV7-9 and TRBJ1-5, with D uncertain. The CDR3 spans 14 residues. Trimming removed 5 bases from V and 1 base from J, with 9 bases in between. CDR1 is SEHNR, CDR2 FQNEAQ, per germline (reference sequence). CDR3 coding DNA: TGTGCCAGCAGCCCCGACAAAAGCAATCAGCCCCAGCATTTT. The encoded protein is CASSPDKSNQPQHF.

The gene calls are TRBV5-1 and TRBJ1-1, with TRBD1 matching over 8 bases. Trimming cost V 0 bases and J 0 bases; bases outside gene matches: 1. Germline CDR1 is SGHRS and CDR2 is YFSETQ. The CDR3 spans 15 residues. DNA of the CDR3: TGCGCCAGCAGCTTGGCGGGACAGGTGAACACTGAAGCTTTCTTT. Translated, it gives CASSLAGQVNTEAFF.

The chain couples TRBV7-2 to TRBJ1-1; perhaps TRBD1 as D (6 bases). CDR3 size: 15 residues. Germline values: CDR1 SGHTA, CDR2 FQGNSA. The V and J ends lost 1 base and 1 base respectively, with 10 bases between them. The CDR3 here is CASSLVTGKNTEAFF. The CDR3 region has the DNA TGTGCCAGCAGCTTAGTGACAGGAAAGAACACTGAAGCTTTCTTT.

This sequence joins TRBV7-9 and TRBJ1-1; 7 bases map to TRBD1. This CDR3 is 15 amino acids long. After removal of 5 bases from V and 0 bases from J, the junction contained 6 bases not matched to a gene. The germline CDR1 and CDR2 sequences are SEHNR and FQNEAQ (reference sequence). The CDR3 reads CASSPQGNMNTEAFF. The CDR3 DNA follows: TGTGCCAGCAGCCCACAGGGGAACATGAACACTGAAGCTTTCTTT.

This rearrangement joins TRBV24-1 to TRBJ2-5, with TRBD1 matching over 9 bases. This CDR3 comprises 16 residues. Per the germline V gene, CDR1 is KGHDR and CDR2 is SFDVKD. V shed 2 bases and J 1 base; nucleotides not matched to a gene: 4. In DNA, the CDR3 is TGTGCCACCAGTGATTCCCGGGACAGGGCCCAAGAGACCCAGTACTTC. As protein: CATSDSRDRAQETQYF.

The chain is built from TRBV4-3 and TRBJ1-6; no reliable D call. This CDR3 is built from 15 residues. Germline values: CDR1 LGHNA, CDR2 YSLEER. Deletions cut 0 bases from V and 7 bases from J, with 10 bases between. In nucleotides, the CDR3 is TGCGCCAGCAGCCAAGATGTACAGCCGAATTCACCCCTCCACTTT. Protein product: CASSQDVQPNSPLHF.

This rearrangement joins TRBV12-3 or TRBV12-4 to TRBJ1-4; D remains unclear. Between the trimmed V and J ends, which lost 4 bases and 4 bases, there was a span of 7 bases. This CDR3 contains 13 residues. The CDR3 bases are TGTGCCAGCAGTTCGTCCAGTAATGAAAAACTGTTTTTT. Encoded protein: CASSSSSNEKLFF.

The chain is built from TRBV5-3 and TRBJ1-5; D remains ambiguous. TRBV5-3 has ORF status, its function being uncertain. The CDR3 is made up of 14 amino acids. Trimming cost V 0 bases and J 0 bases, with 4 bases left between them. The CDR3 DNA follows: TGTGCCAGAAGCTTGGCAATTAGCAATCAGCCCCAGCATTTT. Its protein product is CARSLAISNQPQHF.

The chain links TRBV21-1 to TRBJ2-7; the table calls TRBD2, which could not be checked here. TRBV21-1 is a listed pseudogene. The CDR3 has 15 residues. The CDR3 DNA reads as TGTGCCAGCAGCAACGGGCTAGCCGGTTCCTACGAGCAGTACTTC. Its protein is CASSNGLAGSYEQYF.

The rearrangement uses TRBV4-2 and TRBJ2-1; D might be TRBD2 (6 bases). Trimming pared 3 bases from V and 4 bases from J, leaving 13 bases between. Germline V gene lookup returns CDR1 LGHNA and CDR2 YNFKEQ. The CDR3 consists of 15 residues. The CDR3 bases are TGTGCCAGCAGCCATCTCCCGGAGGGATACAATGAGCAGTTCTTC. Amino acids: CASSHLPEGYNEQFF.

The rearrangement joins TRBV4-2 to TRBJ2-7; D is uncertain. The length of the CDR3 is 14 residues. Per germline, CDR1 LGHNA and CDR2 YNFKEQ. Trimming left V 2 bases short and J 0 bases short, with 8 bases between. The CDR3: CASSQLRSSYEQYF. The CDR3 DNA sequence: TGTGCCAGCAGCCAATTAAGGAGCTCCTACGAGCAGTACTTC.

The gene calls are TRBV5-1 and TRBJ2-7; D gene unclear. The CDR3 contains 12 residues. Germline V gene data show CDR1 as SGHRS and CDR2 as YFSETQ. Trimming removed 7 bases at V and 0 bases at J, with 8 bases between. CDR3 in DNA: TGCGCCAGCTCTTACAGCTCCTACGAGCAGTACTTC. Residues: CASSYSSYEQYF. Full variable domain (remainder filled in from reference TRBV5-1 and TRBJ2-7): KAGVTQTPRYLIKTRGQQVTLSCSPISGHRSVSWYQQTPGQGLQFLFEYFSETQRNKGNFPGRFSGRQFSNSRSEMNVSTLELGDSALYLCASSYSSYEQYFGPGTRLTVT.

The genes are TRBV6-2 or TRBV6-3 and TRBJ2-5; 7 bases are a match to TRBD1. V dropped 5 bases and J dropped 4; count of bases not matched to a gene: 7. This CDR3 region has 14 residues. Germline CDR1 reads MNHEY; CDR2 reads SVGEGT. The DNA for the CDR3 is TGTGCCAGCAGTATAGCAGGGGGTCGAGAGACCCAGTACTTC. Its protein is CASSIAGGRETQYF.

The table lists this clone with a few counts. CDR3 nucleotides: TGTGCCAGCCATAGACGGGGGGTACCCTATGGCTACACCTTC. This encodes CASHRRGVPYGYTF. The V and J genes are TRBV2 and TRBJ1-2; the D gene is possibly TRBD1 (5 bases). Trimming took 8 bases from V and 4 from J, leaving 17 bases between them. The CDR3 extends over 14 amino acids. The V gene's germline CDR1 is SNHLY and CDR2 FYNNEI.

This clone was seen once. The chain couples TRBV19 to TRBJ1-5; TRBD1 matches at 9 bases. Germline values: CDR1 LNHDA, CDR2 SQIVND (reference sequence). The CDR3 extends over 14 amino acids. Trimming took 5 bases from V and 9 from J; bases not matched to a gene: 8. CDR3: CASSASQGASPQHF. For the CDR3, the DNA is TGTGCCAGTAGTGCGTCACAGGGGGCTTCGCCCCAGCATTTT.

The rearrangement uses TRBV10-2 and TRBJ1-3, with TRBD1 matching over 7 bases. CDR1 and CDR2 from the germline V gene are WSHSY and SAAADI. This CDR3 has 15 amino acids. V trimming: 6 bases; J trimming: 0 bases; junction bases outside the gene matches: 5. CDR3 nucleotides: TGCGCCAGCAGCTGGGACAGTCCCTCTGGAAACACCATATATTTT. Protein sequence: CASSWDSPSGNTIYF.

This rearrangement joins TRBV19 to TRBJ2-7; 7 nucleotides align to TRBD1. CDR1 is LNHDA and CDR2 is SQIVND in the germline V gene (reference sequence). The CDR3 is made up of 14 amino acids. V shed 3 bases and J 0 bases; nucleotides not matched to a gene: 2. In nucleotides, the CDR3 is TGTGCCAGTAGTATCAGGGGGAACTCCTACGAGCAGTACTTC. Amino acid sequence: CASSIRGNSYEQYF.

The rearrangement uses TRBV19 and TRBJ1-5; TRBD1 matches at 7 bases. The CDR3 has 13 amino acids. The V gene's germline CDR1 is LNHDA and CDR2 SQIVND (reference sequence). J gave up 3 bases and V 8 bases, and 4 bases lay outside the gene matches. The DNA of the CDR3 is TGTGCCAGTGCAGGGGGGCACAATCAGCCCCAGCATTTT. It is translated as CASAGGHNQPQHF.

This clone was recorded only once. This chain links TRBV5-1 with TRBJ2-6; D perhaps matches TRBD1 (6 bases). CDR3 size: 18 residues. Per germline, CDR1 SGHRS and CDR2 YFSETQ. V lost 1 base to trimming and J lost 0 bases, with 14 bases between them. The CDR3 DNA reads as TGCGCCAGCAGCTTGTCTGGGACACTTAGCTCTGGGGCCAACGTCCTGACTTTC. It codes for CASSLSGTLSSGANVLTF. Variable domain in full (rest from reference TRBV5-1 and TRBJ2-6): KAGVTQTPRYLIKTRGQQVTLSCSPISGHRSVSWYQQTPGQGLQFLFEYFSETQRNKGNFPGRFSGRQFSNSRSEMNVSTLELGDSALYLCASSLSGTLSSGANVLTFGAGSRLTVL.

V gene TRBV19 combines with J gene TRBJ1-5; D may be TRBD1 (5 bases). With 4 bases removed from V and 0 bases from J, the gap between germline ends came to 10 bases. This CDR3 has 15 amino acids. Germline lookup yields CDR1 LNHDA and CDR2 SQIVND (reference sequence). CDR3 coding DNA: TGTGCCAGTAGTACCGGACACCCTAGCAATCAGCCCCAGCATTTT. This encodes CASSTGHPSNQPQHF.

This clone has a handful of counts. The V call is TRBV18, the J call TRBJ1-6; 10 nucleotides line up with TRBD1. The V gene end was trimmed by 5 bases and the J gene end by 7 bases; junction bases not matched to a gene: 8. The CDR3 length is 16 residues. Germline CDR1 is KGHSH and CDR2 is LQKENI. CDR3 sequence: CASSSDRGLGNSPLHF. The CDR3 bases are TGTGCCAGCTCAAGCGACAGGGGGCTCGGGAATTCACCCCTCCACTTT.